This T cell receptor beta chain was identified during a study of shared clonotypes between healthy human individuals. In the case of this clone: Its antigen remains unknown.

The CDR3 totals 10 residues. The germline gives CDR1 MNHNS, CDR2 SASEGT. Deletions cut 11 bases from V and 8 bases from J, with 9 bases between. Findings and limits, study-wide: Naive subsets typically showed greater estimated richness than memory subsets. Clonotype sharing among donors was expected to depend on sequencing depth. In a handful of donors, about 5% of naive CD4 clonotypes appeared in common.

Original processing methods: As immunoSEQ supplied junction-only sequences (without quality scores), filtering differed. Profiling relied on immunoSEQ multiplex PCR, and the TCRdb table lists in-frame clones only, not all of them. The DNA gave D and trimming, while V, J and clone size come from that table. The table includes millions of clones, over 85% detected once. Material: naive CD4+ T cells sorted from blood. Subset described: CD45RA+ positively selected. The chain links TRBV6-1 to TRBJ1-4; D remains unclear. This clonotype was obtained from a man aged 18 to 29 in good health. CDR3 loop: CASLGEKLFF. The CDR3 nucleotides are TGTGCCTCACTAGGGGAAAAACTGTTTTTT.